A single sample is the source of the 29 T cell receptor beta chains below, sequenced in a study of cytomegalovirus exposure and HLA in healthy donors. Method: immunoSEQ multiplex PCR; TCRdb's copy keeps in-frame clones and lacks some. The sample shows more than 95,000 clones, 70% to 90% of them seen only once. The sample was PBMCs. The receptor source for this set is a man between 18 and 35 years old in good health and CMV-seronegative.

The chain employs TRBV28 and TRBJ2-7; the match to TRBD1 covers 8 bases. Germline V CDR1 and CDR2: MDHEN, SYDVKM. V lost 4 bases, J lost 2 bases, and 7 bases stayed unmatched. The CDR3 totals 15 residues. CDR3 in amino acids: CASSSAGTGPYEQYF. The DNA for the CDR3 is TGTGCCAGCAGTTCCGCCGGGACAGGACCCTACGAGCAGTACTTC.

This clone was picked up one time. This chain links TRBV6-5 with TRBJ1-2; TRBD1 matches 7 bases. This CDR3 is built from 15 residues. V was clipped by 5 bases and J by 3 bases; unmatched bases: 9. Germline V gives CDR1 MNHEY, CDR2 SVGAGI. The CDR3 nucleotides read TGTGCCAGCAGTACCACGGGACAGCTTTACTATGGCTACACCTTC. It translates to CASSTTGQLYYGYTF.

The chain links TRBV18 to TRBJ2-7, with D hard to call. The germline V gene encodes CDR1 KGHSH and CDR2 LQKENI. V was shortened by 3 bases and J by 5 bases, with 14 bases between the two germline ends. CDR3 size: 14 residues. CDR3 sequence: CASSPEVMVNEQYF. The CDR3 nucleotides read TGTGCCAGCTCACCCGAGGTCATGGTCAACGAGCAGTACTTC.

CDR3 DNA sequence: TGTGCCAGCAGCGTAGCACACGTCCGTAACAATGAGCAGTTCTTC. Translated, it gives CASSVAHVRNNEQFF. V is TRBV9 and J is TRBJ2-1; D is unclear. The V end lost 0 bases, the J end lost 5 bases, and 12 bases lay between the germline ends. The CDR3 contains 15 residues. Germline CDR1 and CDR2: SGDLS and YYNGEE.

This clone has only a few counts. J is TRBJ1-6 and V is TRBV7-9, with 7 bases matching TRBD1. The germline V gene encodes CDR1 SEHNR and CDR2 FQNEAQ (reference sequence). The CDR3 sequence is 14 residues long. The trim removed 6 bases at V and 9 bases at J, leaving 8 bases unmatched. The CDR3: CASRTGTVSSPLHF. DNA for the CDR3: TGTGCCAGCAGAACCGGGACAGTTAGTTCACCCCTCCACTTT.

The CDR3 DNA reads TGTGCCAGCACCCCGGCCTTCGGGGCAGGGGGTTTCCGGGAGACCCAGTACTTC. Its protein product is CASTPAFGAGGFRETQYF. V usage is TRBV28 and J usage is TRBJ2-5, with TRBD1 identical over 7 bases. Germline CDR1 and CDR2: MDHEN and SYDVKM. The CDR3 extends over 18 amino acids. V shed 7 bases, J shed 5 bases, and the junction held 22 bases outside the gene matches.

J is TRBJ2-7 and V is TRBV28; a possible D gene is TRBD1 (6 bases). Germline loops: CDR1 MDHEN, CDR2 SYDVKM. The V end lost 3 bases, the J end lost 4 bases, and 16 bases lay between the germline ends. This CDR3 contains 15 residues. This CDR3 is CASSLVRGHQYEQYF. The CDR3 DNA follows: TGTGCCAGCAGTTTGGTCAGGGGACATCAATACGAGCAGTACTTC.

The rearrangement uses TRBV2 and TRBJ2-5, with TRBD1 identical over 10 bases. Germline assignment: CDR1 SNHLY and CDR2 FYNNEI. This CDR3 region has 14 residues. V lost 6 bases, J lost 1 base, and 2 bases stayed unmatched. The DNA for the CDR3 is TGTGCCAGCAGCTGGGACAGGGGCCAAGAGACCCAGTACTTC. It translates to CASSWDRGQETQYF.

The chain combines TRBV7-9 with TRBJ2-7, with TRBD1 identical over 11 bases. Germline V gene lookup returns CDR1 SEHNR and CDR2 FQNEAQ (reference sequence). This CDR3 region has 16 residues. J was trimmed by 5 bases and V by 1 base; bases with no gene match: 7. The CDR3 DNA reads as TGTGCCAGCAGCTTAGGGGACAGGGGGTATAGGGACGAGCAGTACTTC. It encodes CASSLGDRGYRDEQYF.

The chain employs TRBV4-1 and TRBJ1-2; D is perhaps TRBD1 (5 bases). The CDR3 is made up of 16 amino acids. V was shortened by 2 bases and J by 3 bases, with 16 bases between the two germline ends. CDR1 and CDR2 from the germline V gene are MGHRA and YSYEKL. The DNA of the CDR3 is TGCGCCAGCAGCCAAATCGGCAGGGAATTGGACTATGGCTACACCTTC. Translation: CASSQIGRELDYGYTF.

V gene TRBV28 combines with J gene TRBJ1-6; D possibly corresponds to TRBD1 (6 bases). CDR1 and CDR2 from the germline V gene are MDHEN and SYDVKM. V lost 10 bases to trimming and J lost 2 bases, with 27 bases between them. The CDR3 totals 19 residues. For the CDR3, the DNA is TGTGCCACCACTCCAGGCTTCAGAAGCAGGGGCACCTATAATTCACCCCTCCACTTT. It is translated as CATTPGFRSRGTYNSPLHF.

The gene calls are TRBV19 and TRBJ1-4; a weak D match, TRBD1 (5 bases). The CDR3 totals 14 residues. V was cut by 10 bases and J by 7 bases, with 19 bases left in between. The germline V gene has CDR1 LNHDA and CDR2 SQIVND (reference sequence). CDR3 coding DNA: TGTGCCATTAAGGCGGGGGGTTATGGTGAAAAACTGTTTTTT. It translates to CAIKAGGYGEKLFF.

The CDR3 DNA follows: TGTGCCAGCAGTCCGGTAACTACCTACAATGAGCAGTTCTTC. Its translation: CASSPVTTYNEQFF. V and J are TRBV28 and TRBJ2-1; D call uncertain. There are 14 residues in the CDR3. Germline lookup yields CDR1 MDHEN and CDR2 SYDVKM. V was pared by 5 bases and J by 2 bases, with 10 bases between.

For the CDR3, the DNA is TGCGCCAGCAGCCCCTCGGGGATGGGGACCTACGAGCAGTACTTC. Protein: CASSPSGMGTYEQYF. The chain couples TRBV5-1 to TRBJ2-7; a weak D match, TRBD2 (5 bases). The V end was cut by 4 bases, the J end by 2 bases, with 16 bases between. CDR3 size: 15 residues. Germline CDR1 is SGHRS and CDR2 is YFSETQ. The full variable domain, completed using reference TRBV5-1 and TRBJ2-7, is KAGVTQTPRYLIKTRGQQVTLSCSPISGHRSVSWYQQTPGQGLQFLFEYFSETQRNKGNFPGRFSGRQFSNSRSEMNVSTLELGDSALYLCASSPSGMGTYEQYFGPGTRLTVT.

For the CDR3, the DNA is TGTGCCAGCAGTGCTAGCGAGTTTCAAGACGAGCAGTACTTC. This sequence encodes CASSASEFQDEQYF. The rearrangement uses TRBV2 and TRBJ2-7, with TRBD2 as a possible D gene (6 bases). Germline V CDR1 and CDR2: SNHLY, FYNNEI. CDR3 length equals 14 residues. Trimming took off 4 bases at V and 5 bases at J, with 15 bases between the two ends. The full variable domain, completed using reference TRBV2 and TRBJ2-7, is EPEVTQTPSHQVTQMGQEVILRCVPISNHLYFYWYRQILGQKVEFLVSFYNNEISEKSEIFDDQFSVERPDGSNFTLKIRSTKLEDSAMYFCASSASEFQDEQYFGPGTRLTVT.

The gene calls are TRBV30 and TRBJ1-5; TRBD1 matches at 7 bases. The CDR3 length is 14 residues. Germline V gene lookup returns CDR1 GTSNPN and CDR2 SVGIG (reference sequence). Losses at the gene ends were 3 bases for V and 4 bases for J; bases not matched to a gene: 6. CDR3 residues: CAWSGQASNQPQHF. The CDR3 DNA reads TGTGCCTGGAGCGGACAGGCTTCTAATCAGCCCCAGCATTTT. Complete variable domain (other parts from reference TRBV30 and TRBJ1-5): SQTIHQWPATLVQPVGSPLSLECTVEGTSNPNLYWYRQAAGRGLQLLFYSVGIGQISSEVPQNLSASRPQDRQFILSSKKLLLSDSGFYLCAWSGQASNQPQHFGDGTRLSIL.

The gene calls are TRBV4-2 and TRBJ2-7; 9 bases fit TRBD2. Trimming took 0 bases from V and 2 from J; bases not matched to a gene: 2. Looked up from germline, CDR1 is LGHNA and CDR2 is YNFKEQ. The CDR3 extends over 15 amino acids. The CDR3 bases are TGTGCCAGCAGCCAAGAGACTAGCGGCCCCTACGAGCAGTACTTC. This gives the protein CASSQETSGPYEQYF.

The CDR3 loop reads CASSSGTREFF. The CDR3 region has the DNA TGTGCCAGCAGCTCTGGGACTAGGGAGTTCTTC. The V gene is TRBV5-6, the J gene TRBJ2-1, with 8 bases fitting TRBD2. After removal of 3 bases from V and 14 bases from J, the junction contained 4 bases not matched to a gene. The germline gives CDR1 SGHDT, CDR2 YYEEEE. The CDR3 has 11 residues.

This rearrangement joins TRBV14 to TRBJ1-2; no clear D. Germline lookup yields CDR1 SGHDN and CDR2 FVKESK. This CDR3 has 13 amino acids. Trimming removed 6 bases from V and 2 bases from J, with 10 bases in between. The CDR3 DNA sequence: TGTGCCAGCAGTATACAGAGAAACTATGGCTACACCTTC. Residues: CASSIQRNYGYTF.

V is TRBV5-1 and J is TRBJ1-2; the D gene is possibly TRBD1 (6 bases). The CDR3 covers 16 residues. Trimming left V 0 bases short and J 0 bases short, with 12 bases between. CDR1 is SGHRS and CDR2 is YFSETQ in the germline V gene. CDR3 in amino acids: CASSLGQGITNYGYTF. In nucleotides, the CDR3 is TGCGCCAGCAGCTTGGGCCAGGGGATAACTAACTATGGCTACACCTTC.

The CDR3 reads CASASVKRDNKYQETQYF. The CDR3 DNA sequence: TGTGCCAGCGCCTCAGTCAAACGGGACAACAAGTACCAAGAGACCCAGTACTTC. V and J are TRBV11-2 and TRBJ2-5, with D possibly being TRBD1 (6 bases). Trimming stripped 8 bases from V and 0 bases from J, with 25 bases between. This CDR3 has 18 amino acids. Germline loops: CDR1 SGHAT, CDR2 FQNNGV.

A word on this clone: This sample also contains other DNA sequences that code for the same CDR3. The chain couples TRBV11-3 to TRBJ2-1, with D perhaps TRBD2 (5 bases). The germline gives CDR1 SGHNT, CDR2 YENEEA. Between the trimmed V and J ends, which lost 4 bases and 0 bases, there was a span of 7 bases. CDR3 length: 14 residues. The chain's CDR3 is CASSSSGSYNEQFF. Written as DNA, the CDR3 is TGTGCCAGCAGCTCGAGCGGCTCCTACAATGAGCAGTTCTTC.

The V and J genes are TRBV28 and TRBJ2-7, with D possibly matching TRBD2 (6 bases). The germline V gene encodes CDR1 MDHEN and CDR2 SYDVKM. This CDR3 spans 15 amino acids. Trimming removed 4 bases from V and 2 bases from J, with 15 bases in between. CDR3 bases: TGTGCCAGCAGTTGGGGCGGGATAAGGACCTACGAGCAGTACTTC. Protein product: CASSWGGIRTYEQYF.

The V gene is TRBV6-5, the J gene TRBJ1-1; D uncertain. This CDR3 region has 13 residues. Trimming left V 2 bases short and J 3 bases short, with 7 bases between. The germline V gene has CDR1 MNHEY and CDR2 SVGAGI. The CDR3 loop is CASSYLTHTEAFF. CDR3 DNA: TGTGCCAGCAGTTACCTAACCCACACTGAAGCTTTCTTT.

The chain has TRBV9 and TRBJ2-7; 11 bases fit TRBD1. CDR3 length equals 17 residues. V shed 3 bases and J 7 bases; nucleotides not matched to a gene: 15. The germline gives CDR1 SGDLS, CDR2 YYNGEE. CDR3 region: CASSGAPGTGGIGEQYF. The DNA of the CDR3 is TGTGCCAGCAGCGGAGCCCCCGGGACAGGGGGGATTGGGGAGCAGTACTTC.

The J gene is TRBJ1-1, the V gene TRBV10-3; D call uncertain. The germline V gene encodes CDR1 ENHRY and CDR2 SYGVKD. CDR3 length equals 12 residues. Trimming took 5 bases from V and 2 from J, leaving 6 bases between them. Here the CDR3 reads CAISPTNTEAFF. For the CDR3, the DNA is TGTGCCATCAGTCCGACAAACACTGAAGCTTTCTTT.

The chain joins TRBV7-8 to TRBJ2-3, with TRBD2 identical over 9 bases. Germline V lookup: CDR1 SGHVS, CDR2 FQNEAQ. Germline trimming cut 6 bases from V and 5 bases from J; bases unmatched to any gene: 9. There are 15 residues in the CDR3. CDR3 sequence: CASRVGGGGGDTQYF. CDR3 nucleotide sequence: TGTGCCAGCAGGGTCGGTGGCGGGGGGGGAGATACGCAGTATTTT. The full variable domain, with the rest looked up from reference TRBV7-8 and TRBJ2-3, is GAGVSQSPRYKVAKRGQDVALRCDPISGHVSLFWYQQALGQGPEFLTYFQNEAQLDKSGLPSDRFFAERPEGSVSTLKIQRTQQEDSAVYLCASRVGGGGGDTQYFGPGTRLTVL.

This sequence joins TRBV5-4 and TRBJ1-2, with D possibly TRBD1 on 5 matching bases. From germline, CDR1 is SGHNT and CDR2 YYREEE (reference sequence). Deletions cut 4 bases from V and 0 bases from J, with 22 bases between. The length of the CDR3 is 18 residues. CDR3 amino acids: CASSTITEDSKANYGYTF. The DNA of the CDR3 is TGTGCCAGCAGCACAATTACAGAAGACAGTAAGGCTAACTATGGCTACACCTTC.

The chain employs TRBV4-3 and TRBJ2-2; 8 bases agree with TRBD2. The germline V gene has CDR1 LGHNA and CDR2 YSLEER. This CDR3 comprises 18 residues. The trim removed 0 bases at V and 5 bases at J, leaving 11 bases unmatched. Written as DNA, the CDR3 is TGCGCCAGCAGCCAAGAAGCGGGAGTCCCTATTCGGACCGGGGAGCTGTTTTTT. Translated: CASSQEAGVPIRTGELFF.